The 19 T cell receptor beta chains below were found in one sample sequenced in a study of T cell changes during pregnancy in multiple sclerosis. Libraries were prepared by immunoSEQ multiplex PCR; TCRdb keeps only in-frame clonotypes and omits some of them. The sample lists 37,000 or so clones, 80% to 90% occurring once. The sample was CD4+ T cells from peripheral blood mononuclear cells, taken before pregnancy. The origin of the receptors is a female donor with multiple sclerosis, enrolled in a pregnancy study.

The rearrangement links TRBV27 to TRBJ1-5; D is undetermined. Trimming shortened V by 1 base and J by 1 base, and 14 bases separated the two germline ends. Germline V CDR1 and CDR2: MNHEY, SMNVEV (reference sequence). The CDR3 has 17 residues. As DNA, the CDR3 is TGTGCCAGCAGTTTATTCCTCCCGGGTGGGAGCAATCAGCCCCAGCATTTT. This encodes CASSLFLPGGSNQPQHF.

The chain recombines TRBV19 with TRBJ1-1; tentative D call: TRBD1 (6 bases). V was pared by 5 bases and J by 7 bases, with 11 bases between. The CDR3 is 12 residues long. Germline V gene data show CDR1 as LNHDA and CDR2 as SQIVND (reference sequence). CDR3 in amino acids: CASSFLQGEAFF. The CDR3 DNA reads TGTGCCAGTAGTTTCCTACAGGGTGAAGCTTTCTTT.

V usage is TRBV10-3 and J usage is TRBJ1-2; TRBD1 aligns across 8 bases. V was clipped by 6 bases and J by 0 bases; unmatched bases: 21. The germline V gene has CDR1 ENHRY and CDR2 SYGVKD. This CDR3 comprises 20 residues. The CDR3 sequence: CAIRKWEGRGQISSNYGYTF. The CDR3 DNA reads as TGTGCCATCAGAAAATGGGAGGGCAGGGGGCAAATCAGTTCTAACTATGGCTACACCTTC.

V and J are TRBV2 and TRBJ1-1; D call uncertain. Germline V gene sequence: CDR1 SNHLY, CDR2 FYNNEI. The CDR3 loop spans 15 amino acids. V shed 7 bases and J shed 1 base, with 16 bases lying between them. The CDR3 region is CASTSFAGRNTEAFF. The CDR3 coding sequence is TGTGCCAGCACATCATTTGCTGGCAGGAACACTGAAGCTTTCTTT.

J is TRBJ2-7 and V is TRBV7-2, with 9 bases aligning to TRBD2. Germline V gene data show CDR1 as SGHTA and CDR2 as FQGNSA. V was clipped by 4 bases and J by 5 bases; unmatched bases: 3. The CDR3 has 13 amino acids. The CDR3, as DNA: TGTGCCAGCAGCTCAGGACTAGCGAACGAGCAGTACTTC. Translating it yields CASSSGLANEQYF.

The V and J genes are TRBV7-2 and TRBJ2-7; 13 positions match TRBD2. Germline assignment: CDR1 SGHTA and CDR2 FQGNSA. The J segment lost 2 bases and the V segment lost 4 bases, leaving 2 bases of the junction unmatched. The length of the CDR3 is 15 residues. The CDR3 bases are TGTGCCAGCAGCTACGGGACTAGCGGGGCCTACGAGCAGTACTTC. Translated, it gives CASSYGTSGAYEQYF.

The gene calls are TRBV6-1 and TRBJ1-4; D may be TRBD1 (5 bases). The ends were cut back, 7 bases at V and 12 bases at J, with 15 bases in the middle. Per germline, CDR1 MNHNS and CDR2 SASEGT. The CDR3 covers 12 residues. The CDR3 DNA sequence: TGTGCCAGCACCTTGACAGCCGTGGAACTGTTTTTT. It is translated as CASTLTAVELFF.

This clone was counted between two and nine times. The gene calls are TRBV9 and TRBJ2-7; D call uncertain. Germline assignment: CDR1 SGDLS and CDR2 YYNGEE. V lost 2 bases to trimming and J lost 0 bases, with 12 bases between them. The length of the CDR3 is 15 residues. CDR3 sequence: CASSVYSPPSYEQYF. The CDR3, as DNA: TGTGCCAGCAGCGTTTATAGCCCTCCCTCCTACGAGCAGTACTTC.

V gene TRBV30 combines with J gene TRBJ1-2, with D hard to call. Trimming stripped 3 bases from V and 2 bases from J, with 7 bases between. From germline, CDR1 is GTSNPN and CDR2 SVGIG (reference sequence). The CDR3 is 12 amino acids. The CDR3 region has the DNA TGTGCCTGGAGAGTACAGAACTATGGCTACACCTTC. It translates to CAWRVQNYGYTF.

The rearrangement joins TRBV7-9 to TRBJ2-3; maybe TRBD2 (7 bases). Trimming removed 5 bases from V and 4 bases from J, with 19 bases in between. Germline V CDR1 and CDR2: SEHNR, FQNEAQ (reference sequence). The CDR3 runs 16 residues. The CDR3 DNA sequence: TGTGCCAGCAGCATTAGGGCGGGGGCAGGAGCAGATACGCAGTATTTT. It yields the protein CASSIRAGAGADTQYF.

The chain recombines TRBV7-2 with TRBJ2-3, with TRBD2 matching 10 bases. There are 15 residues in the CDR3. The J segment lost 0 bases and the V segment lost 5 bases, leaving 2 bases of the junction unmatched. In germline, CDR1 is SGHTA, CDR2 FQGNSA. CDR3 protein: CASSRTSGSTDTQYF. In nucleotides, the CDR3 is TGTGCCAGCAGCCGGACTAGCGGTAGCACAGATACGCAGTATTTT.

This chain links TRBV5-1 with TRBJ1-1; D possibly corresponds to TRBD1 (6 bases). The germline CDR1 and CDR2 sequences are SGHRS and YFSETQ. V was shortened by 0 bases and J by 4 bases, with 10 bases between the two germline ends. The CDR3 has 14 residues. For the CDR3, the DNA is TGCGCCAGCAGCTTGGGGGGGCAGAGCACTGAAGCTTTCTTT. Its protein product is CASSLGGQSTEAFF.

The chain uses TRBV7-9 and TRBJ1-1; tentative D call: TRBD1 (5 bases). Germline assignment: CDR1 SEHNR and CDR2 FQNEAQ (reference sequence). The germline V and J ends were trimmed by 6 bases and 2 bases, with 13 bases remaining between them. CDR3 length equals 14 residues. The DNA for the CDR3 is TGTGCCAGCAGTGTCCAGGGTGGCAACACTGAAGCTTTCTTT. Amino acid sequence: CASSVQGGNTEAFF.

The CDR3 reads CASRRGALFGYTF. As DNA, the CDR3 is TGTGCCAGCCGGCGCGGGGCCCTTTTCGGCTACACCTTC. The chain combines TRBV2 with TRBJ1-2; a weak D match, TRBD1 (5 bases). Germline V gives CDR1 SNHLY, CDR2 FYNNEI. The length of the CDR3 is 13 residues. The V end lost 8 bases, the J end lost 8 bases, and 18 bases lay between the germline ends.

The CDR3 DNA reads TGTGCCAGCAGTTCCCGCCCGAGTACTGAAGCTTTCTTT. It is translated as CASSSRPSTEAFF. J is TRBJ1-1 and V is TRBV28; no clear D gene. CDR3 length equals 13 residues. Trimming shortened V by 4 bases and J by 5 bases, and 11 bases separated the two germline ends. Per germline, CDR1 MDHEN and CDR2 SYDVKM.

The chain joins TRBV10-3 to TRBJ2-3; 9 bases are shared with TRBD2. This CDR3 comprises 14 residues. Trimming removed 4 bases from V and 5 bases from J; junction bases left unmatched: 4. The germline CDR1 and CDR2 sequences are ENHRY and SYGVKD. CDR3 region: CAISVGLAGDTQYF. In nucleotides, the CDR3 is TGTGCCATCAGTGTGGGACTAGCAGGAGATACGCAGTATTTT.

The J gene is TRBJ2-7, the V gene TRBV19; 7 nucleotides line up with TRBD1. In germline, CDR1 is LNHDA, CDR2 SQIVND (reference sequence). The V segment lost 0 bases and the J segment 3 bases; nucleotides outside the gene matches: 11. The CDR3 has 17 amino acids. The CDR3 sequence is CASSIDYREQGRYEQYF. CDR3 in DNA: TGTGCCAGTAGTATAGATTATCGTGAACAGGGGCGCTACGAGCAGTACTTC.

The chain employs TRBV5-6 and TRBJ2-7, with 8 bases matching TRBD1. From germline, CDR1 is SGHDT and CDR2 YYEEEE. Germline trimming cut 2 bases from V and 7 bases from J; bases unmatched to any gene: 11. The CDR3 runs to 15 residues. In nucleotides, the CDR3 is TGTGCCAGCAGCTTAGCCGGACAGGGAGTTAGGGAGCAGTACTTC. It codes for CASSLAGQGVREQYF.

Written as DNA, the CDR3 is TGTGCCAGCTCACCACCCCAGACTAATGAAAAACTGTTTTTT. It specifies CASSPPQTNEKLFF. The chain recombines TRBV18 with TRBJ1-4; no clear D gene. The CDR3 has 14 residues. Germline V gene sequence: CDR1 KGHSH, CDR2 LQKENI. V lost 0 bases to trimming and J lost 2 bases, with 4 bases between them.